Below, one T cell receptor beta chain is given with its context. The target antigen is unknown. Using a J-beta primer mix together with a sample-barcoded 5' primer, a second PCR was run for about 7 to 12 cycles. TCRdb reprocessed the 5' RACE reads with MiXCR, giving one entry per CDR3 protein. The sample comprises approximately 2,000,000 distinct CDR3 sequences, more than 35% of which are singletons, and 20% to 25% rests with the top ten. This specimen belongs to a study of blood T cells in healthy people across ages. Trimming shortened V by 0 bases and J by 3 bases, and 12 bases separated the two germline ends. Germline-derived CDR1 and CDR2 are SGHVS and FNYEAQ. There are 16 residues in the CDR3. General study findings and limits: Unknown donor CMV status possibly confounded expanded clonotype changes.

Researchers isolated at least 7 million PBMCs per sample. The V gene is TRBV7-6, the J gene TRBJ2-4; D tentatively fits TRBD1 or TRBD2 (5 bases each). Sequencing input: blood. This receptor was taken from a human donor in good health. In DNA, the CDR3 is TGTGCCAGCAGCTTAGCGGCCGGGGACGGCAAAAACATTCAGTACTTC. Translated, it gives CASSLAAGDGKNIQYF.